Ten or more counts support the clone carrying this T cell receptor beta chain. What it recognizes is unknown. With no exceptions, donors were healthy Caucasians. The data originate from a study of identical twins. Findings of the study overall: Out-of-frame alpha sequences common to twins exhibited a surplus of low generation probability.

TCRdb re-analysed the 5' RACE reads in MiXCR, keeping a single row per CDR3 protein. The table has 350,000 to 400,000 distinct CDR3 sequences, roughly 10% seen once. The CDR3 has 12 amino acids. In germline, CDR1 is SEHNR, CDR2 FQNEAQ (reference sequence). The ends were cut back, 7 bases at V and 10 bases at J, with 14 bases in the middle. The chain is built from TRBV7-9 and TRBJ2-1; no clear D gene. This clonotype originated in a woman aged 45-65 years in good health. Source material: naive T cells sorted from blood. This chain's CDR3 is CASMLGGHEQFF. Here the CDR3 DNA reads TGTGCCAGCATGCTAGGTGGTCACGAGCAGTTCTTC. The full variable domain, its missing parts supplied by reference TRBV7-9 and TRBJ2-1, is DTGVSQNPRHKITKRGQNVTFRCDPISEHNRLYWYRQTLGQGPEFLTYFQNEAQLEKSRLLSDRFSAERPKGSFSTLEIQRTEQGDSAMYLCASMLGGHEQFFGPGTRLTVL.